The 20 T cell receptor beta chains reported below all come from one sample, sequenced in a study of blood T cell repertoires in COVID-19. Clones were read by immunoSEQ multiplex PCR, and TCRdb kept only the in-frame ones, dropping some. Of about 110,000 clones in the sample, around 80% were seen once. The sequencing sample was made of peripheral blood. The receptors originated from a woman of 80 years or more with acute or convalescent COVID-19.

The V gene is TRBV2, the J gene TRBJ1-4; D is possibly TRBD1 (6 bases). Germline CDR1 SNHLY, CDR2 FYNNEI. The V gene lost 7 bases and the J gene lost 8 bases, with 17 bases spanning the gap. CDR3 size: 14 residues. This CDR3 reads CASTRQGPLEKLFF. Written as DNA, the CDR3 is TGTGCCAGCACCCGCCAGGGGCCTTTAGAAAAACTGTTTTTT.

This clone has a handful of counts. The chain links TRBV28 to TRBJ2-7, with a tentative D call TRBD1 (6 bases). The CDR3 is 13 amino acids. CDR1 and CDR2 (germline): MDHEN, SYDVKM. Between the trimmed V and J ends, which lost 8 bases and 1 base, there was a span of 12 bases. Written as DNA, the CDR3 is TGTGCCAGCCAGAATGGACAGTCCTACGAGCAGTACTTC. This translates into CASQNGQSYEQYF.

This clone was seen ten or more times. The J gene is TRBJ1-1, the V gene TRBV12-3 or TRBV12-4; D remains unclear. Trimming pared 3 bases from V and 0 bases from J, leaving 5 bases between. CDR3 length equals 13 residues. CDR3 in amino acids: CASSLRMNTEAFF. CDR3 in DNA: TGTGCCAGCAGTTTGAGGATGAACACTGAAGCTTTCTTT.

The V gene is TRBV3-1 (or the pseudogene TRBV3-2), the J gene TRBJ2-5, with D tentatively TRBD1 (6 bases). V gave up 4 bases and J gave up 0 bases, with 9 bases separating them. This CDR3 spans 14 amino acids. Germline lookup yields CDR1 LGHDT and CDR2 YNNKEL (reference sequence). Here the CDR3 reads CASSPRTDQETQYF. CDR3 in DNA: TGTGCCAGCAGCCCTCGGACAGACCAAGAGACCCAGTACTTC.

This sequence joins TRBV7-2 and TRBJ1-6, with a weak D call TRBD1 (5 bases). The CDR3 extends over 15 amino acids. CDR1 and CDR2 from the germline V gene are SGHTA and FQGNSA. V was trimmed by 2 bases and J by 4 bases, leaving 9 bases between them. This CDR3 is CASSLLGTYNSPLHF. Here the CDR3 DNA reads TGTGCCAGCAGCTTACTAGGGACTTATAATTCACCCCTCCACTTT.

The chain joins TRBV6-1 to TRBJ2-3; D is ambiguous. The V end lost 3 bases, the J end lost 11 bases, and 6 bases lay between the germline ends. There are 10 residues in the CDR3. The V gene's germline CDR1 is MNHNS and CDR2 SASEGT. The CDR3 protein is CASSDTGQYF. CDR3 in DNA: TGTGCCAGCAGTGATACCGGGCAGTATTTT.

This chain links TRBV12-3 or TRBV12-4 with TRBJ1-1; 8 bases align to TRBD1. V lost 6 bases and J lost 1; bases outside the gene matches: 1. The CDR3 runs 13 residues. The CDR3 protein is CASSGQGNTEAFF. For the CDR3, the DNA is TGTGCCAGCAGCGGACAGGGGAACACTGAAGCTTTCTTT.

This chain links TRBV6-5 with TRBJ2-7, with D uncertain. Germline loops: CDR1 MNHEY, CDR2 SVGAGI. The CDR3 extends over 11 amino acids. V lost 8 bases and J 1 base, leaving 6 bases between the germline ends. The CDR3 DNA reads TGTGCCAGCCGCGGTTCCTACGAGCAGTACTTC. Amino acids: CASRGSYEQYF.

The rearrangement joins TRBV27 to TRBJ2-3, with 7 bases matching TRBD2. Germline values: CDR1 MNHEY, CDR2 SMNVEV (reference sequence). Germline trimming cut 3 bases from V and 5 bases from J; bases unmatched to any gene: 14. This CDR3 has 17 residues. CDR3 protein: CASSFSGRGWRGDTQYF. The CDR3 region has the DNA TGTGCCAGCAGTTTCTCGGGGAGGGGTTGGCGTGGAGATACGCAGTATTTT.

The chain joins TRBV20-1 to TRBJ1-1, with D possibly TRBD1 on 6 matching bases. This CDR3 has 14 amino acids. CDR1 DFQATT and CDR2 SNEGSKA come from the germline V gene (reference sequence). Trimming stripped 3 bases from V and 2 bases from J, with 13 bases between. The CDR3 DNA sequence: TGCAGTGCTAGTCAGGGGCACATCAACACTGAAGCTTTCTTT. As protein: CSASQGHINTEAFF.

The rearrangement joins TRBV30 to TRBJ2-1; TRBD2 aligns across 8 bases. V shed 1 base and J 5 bases; nucleotides not matched to a gene: 1. Germline CDR1 GTSNPN, CDR2 SVGIG (reference sequence). The CDR3 length is 13 residues. In DNA, the CDR3 is TGTGCCTGGAGTGGAGCGGGGGACAATGAGCAGTTCTTC. Protein product: CAWSGAGDNEQFF.

This clone has more than one count but fewer than ten. J is TRBJ1-5 and V is TRBV28, with D possibly matching TRBD1 (6 bases). There are 16 residues in the CDR3. V was cut by 2 bases and J by 7 bases, with 18 bases left in between. Per germline, CDR1 MDHEN and CDR2 SYDVKM. DNA of the CDR3: TGTGCCAGCAGTTTACTAAGCAGGGGACTAGGCCAGCCCCAGCATTTT. It translates to CASSLLSRGLGQPQHF.

Notes on this clone: Other DNA variants within this sample encode the same CDR3. CDR3 in amino acids: CASSVGAFGNTIYF. The CDR3, as DNA: TGTGCCAGCAGCGTAGGGGCATTCGGAAACACCATATATTTT. The V call is TRBV9, the J call TRBJ1-3; D is undetermined. This CDR3 is built from 14 residues. Trimming pared 0 bases from V and 4 bases from J, leaving 8 bases between. The V gene's germline CDR1 is SGDLS and CDR2 YYNGEE.

The chain employs TRBV2 and TRBJ2-1, with no clear D. V lost 6 bases and J 10 bases, leaving 10 bases between the germline ends. Germline V CDR1 and CDR2: SNHLY, FYNNEI. The CDR3 contains 11 residues. CDR3 protein: CASSRLREQFF. CDR3 nucleotides: TGTGCCAGCAGCAGGCTTAGGGAGCAGTTCTTC.

The CDR3 DNA reads TGTGCCAGCAGCAGGTCCCCCAGGCCAAGCTCCTACGAGCAGTACTTC. Its protein is CASSRSPRPSSYEQYF. The chain combines TRBV7-2 with TRBJ2-7; no firm D call. V dropped 5 bases and J dropped 0 bases, with 17 bases sitting between them. Per the germline V gene, CDR1 is SGHTA and CDR2 is FQGNSA. The CDR3 is 16 amino acids. Filled out from reference TRBV7-2 and TRBJ2-7, the complete variable domain reads GAGVSQSPSNKVTEKGKDVELRCDPISGHTALYWYRQSLGQGLEFLIYFQGNSAPDKSGLPSDRFSAERTGGSVSTLTIQRTQQEDSAVYLCASSRSPRPSSYEQYFGPGTRLTVT.

There are a few counts of this clone. This rearrangement joins TRBV25-1 to TRBJ2-2, with 9 bases identical to TRBD1. The CDR3 totals 14 residues. CDR1 is MGHDK, CDR2 SYGVNS, per germline. V shed 6 bases and J 3 bases; nucleotides not matched to a gene: 2. The chain's CDR3 is CASRRTGDTGELFF. The DNA for the CDR3 is TGTGCCAGCAGGCGGACAGGGGACACCGGGGAGCTGTTTTTT.

The chain carries TRBV25-1 and TRBJ1-1, with 8 bases fitting TRBD1. This CDR3 comprises 13 residues. Per germline, CDR1 MGHDK and CDR2 SYGVNS. V shed 8 bases and J 3 bases; nucleotides not matched to a gene: 5. CDR3 residues: CASGLQGDTEAFF. Here the CDR3 DNA reads TGTGCCAGCGGATTACAGGGGGACACTGAAGCTTTCTTT.

DNA of the CDR3: TGTGCCAGCAGTTTTTCGAGAGGCACTGAAGCTTTCTTT. Encoded protein: CASSFSRGTEAFF. V and J are TRBV12-3 or TRBV12-4 and TRBJ1-1; D uncertain. Trimming cost V 3 bases and J 4 bases, with 9 bases left between them. CDR3 length: 13 residues.

In this sample, this clone turned up a few times. This chain links TRBV30 with TRBJ1-3, with D possibly TRBD1 on 5 matching bases. V was clipped by 3 bases and J by 4 bases, with 13 bases between them. The germline gives CDR1 GTSNPN, CDR2 SVGIG (reference sequence). This CDR3 spans 14 amino acids. The DNA for the CDR3 is TGTGCCTGGAGCCAAGGGGCGGTGGGAAACACCATATATTTT. It specifies CAWSQGAVGNTIYF.

J is TRBJ1-1 and V is TRBV5-6, with 9 nucleotides matching TRBD1. CDR3 size: 19 residues. After removal of 0 bases from V and 1 base from J, the junction contained 13 bases not matched to a gene. Per the germline V gene, CDR1 is SGHDT and CDR2 is YYEEEE. The CDR3 nucleotides are TGTGCCAGCAGCTTGGCCAAACCCCTTGGACAGGGGCGGAACACTGAAGCTTTCTTT. This gives the protein CASSLAKPLGQGRNTEAFF.